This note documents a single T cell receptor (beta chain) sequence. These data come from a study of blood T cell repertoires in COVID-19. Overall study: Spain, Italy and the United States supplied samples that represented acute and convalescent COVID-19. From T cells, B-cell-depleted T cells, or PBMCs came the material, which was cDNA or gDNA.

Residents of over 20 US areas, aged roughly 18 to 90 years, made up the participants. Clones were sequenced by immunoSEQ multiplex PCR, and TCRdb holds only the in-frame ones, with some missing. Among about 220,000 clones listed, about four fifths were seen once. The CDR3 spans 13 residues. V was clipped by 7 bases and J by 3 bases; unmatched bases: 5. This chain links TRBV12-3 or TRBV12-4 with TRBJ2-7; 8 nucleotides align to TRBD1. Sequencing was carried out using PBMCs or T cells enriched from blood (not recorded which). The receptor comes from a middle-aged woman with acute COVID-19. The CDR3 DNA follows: TGTGCCAGCACCGGGACAGGAAACTACGAGCAGTACTTC. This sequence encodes CASTGTGNYEQYF.